A single T cell receptor beta chain is shown here with its context. The antigen is undetermined. The sample comes from a study of cytomegalovirus exposure and HLA in healthy donors. Broader study findings: Earlier analysis looked at TCR beta V segments, and most were productive about 90% or about 30% of the time.

The primer mix had 60 Vbeta and 13 Jbeta primers. Produced via immunoSEQ multiplex PCR; TCRdb's table is partial and in-frame only. The sample totals 75,000 to 95,000 clones. V was pared by 4 bases and J by 3 bases, with 5 bases of the junction left unmatched. The germline gives CDR1 SGHRS, CDR2 YFSETQ. The CDR3 extends over 15 amino acids. The V and J genes are TRBV5-1 and TRBJ2-1; 9 nucleotides agree with TRBD1. The source material was PBMCs. This sequence originates from an older woman in good health and CMV-seronegative. The CDR3 region is CASSRGQGFYNEQFF. The DNA of the CDR3 is TGCGCCAGCAGCAGGGGACAGGGATTCTACAATGAGCAGTTCTTC.